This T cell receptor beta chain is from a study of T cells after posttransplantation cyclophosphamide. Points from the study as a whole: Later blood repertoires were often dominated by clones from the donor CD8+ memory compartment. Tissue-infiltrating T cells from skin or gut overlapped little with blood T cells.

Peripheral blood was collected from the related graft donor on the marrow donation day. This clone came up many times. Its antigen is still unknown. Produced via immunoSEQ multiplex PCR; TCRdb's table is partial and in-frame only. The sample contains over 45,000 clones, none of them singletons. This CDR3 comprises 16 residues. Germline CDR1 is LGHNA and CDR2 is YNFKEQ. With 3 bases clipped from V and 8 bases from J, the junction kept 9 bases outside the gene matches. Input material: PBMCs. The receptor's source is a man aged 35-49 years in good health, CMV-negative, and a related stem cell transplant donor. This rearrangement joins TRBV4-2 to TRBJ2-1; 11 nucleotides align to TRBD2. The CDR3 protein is CASSHGTSGSSHEQFF. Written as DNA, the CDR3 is TGTGCCAGCAGCCACGGCACTAGCGGGAGTAGCCATGAGCAGTTCTTC.